This TCR beta chain was recorded in a study of cytomegalovirus exposure and HLA in healthy donors. Assay used: immunoSEQ multiplex PCR; TCRdb lists only in-frame clones, some missing. The sample consists of 200,000 or so clones, around 90% of them appearing once. The donors formed part of the approximately 120-subject validation cohort, distinct from the roughly 700-subject first cohort. In the case of this clone: Its antigen is not known.

This CDR3 contains 16 residues. Trimming took 5 bases from V and 5 from J, leaving 21 bases between them. Germline V gene sequence: CDR1 MNHEY, CDR2 SMNVEV (reference sequence). Notes on the study in general: The study flagged some 170 TCR beta chains as cytomegalovirus-associated. Usually a TCR sequence was rare, but some public TCRs were found in many donors. Reported performance of the classifier showed diagnosis of cytomegalovirus status with high specificity and sensitivity.

The genes are TRBV27 and TRBJ2-5; the D is unclear. Sequencing input: PBMCs. The sequence was obtained from a woman between 18 and 30 years old in good health and CMV-seropositive. CDR3 in DNA: TGTGCCAGCAGTGCCTTATCGGGTCCCCTATTGGAGACCCAGTACTTC. Its translation: CASSALSGPLLETQYF.